Listed below are T cell receptor beta chains from one sample, sequenced in a study of T cell repertoires in cytomegalovirus infection. A single record per CDR3 protein comes from TCRdb applying MiXCR to the reads. The sample includes 680,000 or so distinct CDR3 sequences, 35% of them seen just once. The sequencing sample was made of PBMCs. These receptor sequences come from a human donor in good health (CMV status not recorded). Some clones in this sample may be carry-over from other donors' samples. Each CDR3 is given with its conserved first and last residue. The D gene is left open where the match is weak. A row's size may be missing; if present it is once, few, many or a size class.

- | TRBJ1-1 | TRBD1 | TRBV7-6 | CASRLEAGGNTEAFF | TGTGCCAGCAGACTGGAGGCAGGGGGGAACACTGAAGCTTTCTTT
- | TRBJ1-1 | - | TRBV28 | CASSPLIRPLNTEAFF | TGTGCCAGCAGTCCTCTAATCAGGCCCTTGAACACTGAAGCTTTCTTT
- | TRBJ1-2 | - | TRBV29-1 | CSVEDQIDYGYTF | TGCAGCGTTGAAGATCAGATAGACTATGGCTACACCTTC
- | TRBJ2-2 | - | TRBV7-2 | CASSLLPNTGELFF | TGTGCCAGCAGCTTATTACCGAACACCGGGGAGCTGTTTTTT
few | TRBJ2-5 | - | TRBV28 | CASSLAPWDRKYQETQYF | TGTGCCAGCAGTTTAGCCCCCTGGGACCGAAAATACCAAGAGACCCAGTACTTC
few | TRBJ2-1 | - | TRBV19 | CASSILLGASYNEQFF | TGTGCCAGTAGTATATTATTGGGGGCATCCTACAATGAGCAGTTCTTC
- | TRBJ2-1 | TRBD2 | TRBV5-4 | CASSWDTSGRAPEQFF | TGTGCCAGCAGCTGGGACACTAGCGGGAGGGCCCCTGAGCAGTTCTTC
- | TRBJ1-2 | TRBD1 | TRBV20-1 | CSASPFPVQQGDFGYTF | TGCAGTGCTAGTCCCTTCCCGGTGCAACAGGGGGACTTTGGCTACACCTTC
- | TRBJ2-5 | - | TRBV5-4 | CASSLEGVETQYF | TGTGCCAGCAGCTTGGAAGGAGTGGAGACCCAGTACTTC
- | TRBJ1-2 | TRBD1 | TRBV28 | CASSRGQFFSGGYTF | TGTGCCAGCAGCCGGGGACAGTTCTTCTCGGGTGGCTACACCTTC
few | TRBJ2-1 | - | TRBV28 | CASIEAGRLRSSYNEQFF | TGTGCCAGCATTGAGGCGGGCCGGCTGCGGAGCTCCTACAATGAGCAGTTCTTC
- | TRBJ2-7 | - | TRBV24-1 | CATSDNRLGVHEQYF | TGTGCCACCAGTGACAACCGACTAGGGGTCCACGAGCAGTACTTC
few | TRBJ1-5 | - | TRBV5-3 | CASSLRGQFNQPQHF | TGTGCCAGCAGCTTGAGAGGACAATTCAATCAGCCCCAGCATTTT
- | TRBJ2-6 | - | TRBV5-6 | CASSPKGQLSGANVLTF | TGTGCCAGCAGCCCAAAGGGACAACTCTCTGGGGCCAACGTCCTGACTTTC
few | TRBJ1-2 | - | TRBV7-3 | CASSPSLEPYGYTF | TGTGCCAGCAGCCCGTCTTTGGAACCTTATGGCTACACCTTC
- | TRBJ2-5 | TRBD2 | TRBV27 | CASIPGGARRETQYF | TGTGCCAGCATTCCCGGGGGGGCGCGTCGGGAGACCCAGTACTTC
- | TRBJ2-7 | - | TRBV28 | CASSLAGTQRPLYF | TGTGCCAGCAGTTTAGCTGGGACTCAACGGCCCTTGTACTTC
- | TRBJ1-1 | - | TRBV29-1 | CSVENSRGFTEAFF | TGCAGCGTTGAGAACTCCCGAGGGTTCACTGAAGCTTTCTTT
- | TRBJ1-1 | - | TRBV14 | CASSQGSTTEAFF | TGTGCCAGCAGCCAGGGGTCGACGACTGAAGCTTTCTTT
few | TRBJ2-1 | - | TRBV28 | CASSTRTPSSYNEQFF | TGTGCCAGCAGTACCCGGACACCGAGCTCCTACAATGAGCAGTTCTTC
- | TRBJ2-5 | - | TRBV28 | CASRPGQLKETQYF | TGTGCCAGCAGACCCGGACAGCTGAAAGAGACCCAGTACTTC
- | TRBJ1-1 | - | TRBV5-3 | CASSETTNPNTEAFF | TGTGCCAGCAGCGAGACGACAAACCCGAACACTGAAGCTTTCTTT
few | TRBJ2-1 | TRBD2 | TRBV6-6 | CASSEDSGGDEQFF | TGTGCCAGCAGCGAGGACTCGGGGGGGGATGAGCAGTTCTTC
few | TRBJ2-7 | TRBD1 | TRBV7-9 | CASSSFDGNRGEDEQYF | TGTGCCAGCAGCTCGTTCGATGGTAACAGGGGAGAGGACGAGCAGTACTTC
many | TRBJ2-7 | TRBD1 | TRBV6-2/TRBV6-3 | CASSKPGQGLYEQYF | TGTGCCAGCAGTAAACCGGGACAGGGCCTCTACGAGCAGTACTTC
- | TRBJ1-5 | - | TRBV10-3 | CAISDEGRQPQHF | TGTGCCATCAGTGATGAGGGTAGGCAGCCCCAGCATTTT
- | TRBJ2-7 | TRBD1 | TRBV4-2 | CASSQETGEAYEQYF | TGTGCCAGCAGCCAGGAGACAGGGGAAGCCTACGAGCAGTACTTC
many | TRBJ1-5 | TRBD1 | TRBV19 | CASSIQQGAPSNQPQHF | TGTGCCAGTAGTATTCAGCAGGGGGCGCCGAGCAATCAGCCCCAGCATTTT
- | TRBJ1-2 | - | TRBV7-4 | CASSLENRANYGYTF | TGTGCCAGCAGCTTAGAAAACAGAGCTAACTATGGCTACACCTTC
- | TRBJ2-1 | - | TRBV15 | CATTTDRSSGVGFEQFF | TGTGCCACGACCACAGACAGGTCCTCAGGAGTAGGCTTTGAGCAGTTCTTC
- | TRBJ2-7 | TRBD2 | TRBV28 | CASSSLAGVSYEQYF | TGTGCCAGCAGTTCCCTAGCGGGAGTCTCCTACGAGCAGTACTTC
few | TRBJ2-5 | - | TRBV12-3/TRBV12-4 | CASSLGGRGRETQYF | TGTGCCAGCAGTTTAGGGGGAAGGGGTCGAGAGACCCAGTACTTC
few | TRBJ2-3 | - | TRBV28 | CASSGSLGTDTQYF | TGTGCCAGCAGCGGGTCCCTAGGCACAGATACGCAGTATTTT
- | TRBJ1-4 | - | TRBV4-1 | CASSHRQIPTNEKLFF | TGCGCCAGCAGCCACCGACAGATACCAACTAATGAAAAACTGTTTTTT
- | TRBJ2-1 | - | TRBV15 | CATSEPIQAIDEQFF | TGTGCCACCAGCGAGCCTATTCAGGCCATAGATGAGCAGTTCTTC
- | TRBJ2-3 | TRBD1 | TRBV13 | CASSGRDRASF | TGTGCCAGCTCAGGTCGGGACAGGGCGTCTTTT
few | TRBJ2-3 | TRBD1 | TRBV6-1 | CASSEGDRGGHTQYF | TGTGCCAGCAGTGAAGGGGACAGGGGGGGACATACGCAGTATTTT
few | TRBJ1-6 | TRBD1 | TRBV12-3/TRBV12-4 | CASVGQYNSPLHF | TGTGCCAGCGTGGGACAGTATAATTCACCCCTCCACTTT
medium-sized | TRBJ2-2 | - | TRBV7-2 | CASSLADSYTGELFF | TGTGCCAGCAGCTTAGCGGACTCATACACCGGGGAGCTGTTTTTT
- | TRBJ1-5 | - | TRBV19 | CASSIRRDGYSNQPQHF | TGTGCCAGTAGTATACGGAGGGACGGTTATAGCAATCAGCCCCAGCATTTT
- | TRBJ2-5 | - | TRBV2 | CASSEEGLQETQYF | TGTGCCAGCAGTGAGGAAGGATTACAAGAGACCCAGTACTTC